This T cell receptor beta chain appears in the sequencing data of a study of CD8 T cells in ankylosing spondylitis. CDR3 length: 15 amino acids. V gave up 4 bases and J gave up 3 bases, with 13 bases separating them. Germline V gene data show CDR1 as SGHAT and CDR2 as FQNNGV. Findings and limits, study-wide: Disease-linked clones, CD8+, were relatively rare in peripheral blood. A TCR beta motif of fewer than 10 highly homologous variants seemed to mark ankylosing spondylitis blood.

Quantitative 5'-RACE with molecular barcodes generated TCR beta libraries. TCRdb processed the 5' RACE reads anew with MiXCR; each CDR3 protein has one entry. Of approximately 250,000 distinct CDR3 sequences listed, roughly 32% are singletons. Of note for this clonotype: Its antigen is not identified.

This receptor was identified in a male donor with ankylosing spondylitis or in good health (not recorded which). The sample was blood, either unsorted or a sorted T cell fraction (not recorded which). The V and J genes are TRBV11-2 and TRBJ2-1; D is undetermined. For the CDR3, the DNA is TGTGCCAGCAGCTCCCTGGGTAGCTTCTACAATGAGCAGTTCTTC. Translation: CASSSLGSFYNEQFF.